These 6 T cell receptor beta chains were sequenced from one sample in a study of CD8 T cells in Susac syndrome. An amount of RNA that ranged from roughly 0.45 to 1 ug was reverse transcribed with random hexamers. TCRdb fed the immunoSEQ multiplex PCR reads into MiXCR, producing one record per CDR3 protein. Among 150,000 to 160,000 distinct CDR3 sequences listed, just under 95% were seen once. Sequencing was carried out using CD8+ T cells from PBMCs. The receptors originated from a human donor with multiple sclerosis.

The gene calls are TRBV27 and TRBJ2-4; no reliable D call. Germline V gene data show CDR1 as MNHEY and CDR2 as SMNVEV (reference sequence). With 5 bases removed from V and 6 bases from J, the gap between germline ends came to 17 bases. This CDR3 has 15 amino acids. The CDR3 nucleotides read TGTGCCAGCAGTCCTTCCGGACCCCACCTAAACATTCAGTACTTC. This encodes CASSPSGPHLNIQYF.

The CDR3 DNA is TGTGCCTGGAGCCTTTTAGGGGATGGCTACACCTTC. Translated: CAWSLLGDGYTF. J is TRBJ1-2 and V is TRBV30, with a tentative D call TRBD1 (5 bases). This CDR3 comprises 12 residues. V lost 3 bases to trimming and J lost 6 bases, with 11 bases between them. Germline V gene sequence: CDR1 GTSNPN, CDR2 SVGIG (reference sequence).

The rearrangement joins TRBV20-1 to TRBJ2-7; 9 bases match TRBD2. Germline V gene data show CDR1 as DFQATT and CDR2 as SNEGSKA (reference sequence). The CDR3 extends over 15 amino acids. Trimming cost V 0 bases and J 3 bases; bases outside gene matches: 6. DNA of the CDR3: TGCAGTGCTAGAGATCGGACGCGGGGGGGCTACGAGCAGTACTTC. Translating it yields CSARDRTRGGYEQYF.

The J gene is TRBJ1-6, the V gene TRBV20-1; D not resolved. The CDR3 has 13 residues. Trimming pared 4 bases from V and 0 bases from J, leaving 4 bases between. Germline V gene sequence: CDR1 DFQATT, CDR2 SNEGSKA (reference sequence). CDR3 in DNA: TGCAGTGCTATTAGCTCCTATAATTCACCCCTCCACTTT. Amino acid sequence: CSAISSYNSPLHF.

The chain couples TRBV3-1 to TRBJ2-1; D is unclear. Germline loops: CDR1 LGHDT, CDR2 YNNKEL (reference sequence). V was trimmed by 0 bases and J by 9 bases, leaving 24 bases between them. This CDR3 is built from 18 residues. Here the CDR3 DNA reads TGTGCCAGCAGCCAAGATCATCCACCCTCTCGGGTGAAGAGTGAGCAGTTCTTC. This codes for CASSQDHPPSRVKSEQFF.

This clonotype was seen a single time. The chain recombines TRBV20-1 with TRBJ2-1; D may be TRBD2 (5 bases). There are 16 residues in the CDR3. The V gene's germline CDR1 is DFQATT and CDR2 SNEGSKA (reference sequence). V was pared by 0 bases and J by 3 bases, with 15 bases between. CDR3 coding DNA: TGCAGTGCTAGAGATTCAAAAGGAACTAGCTACAATGAGCAGTTCTTC. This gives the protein CSARDSKGTSYNEQFF.